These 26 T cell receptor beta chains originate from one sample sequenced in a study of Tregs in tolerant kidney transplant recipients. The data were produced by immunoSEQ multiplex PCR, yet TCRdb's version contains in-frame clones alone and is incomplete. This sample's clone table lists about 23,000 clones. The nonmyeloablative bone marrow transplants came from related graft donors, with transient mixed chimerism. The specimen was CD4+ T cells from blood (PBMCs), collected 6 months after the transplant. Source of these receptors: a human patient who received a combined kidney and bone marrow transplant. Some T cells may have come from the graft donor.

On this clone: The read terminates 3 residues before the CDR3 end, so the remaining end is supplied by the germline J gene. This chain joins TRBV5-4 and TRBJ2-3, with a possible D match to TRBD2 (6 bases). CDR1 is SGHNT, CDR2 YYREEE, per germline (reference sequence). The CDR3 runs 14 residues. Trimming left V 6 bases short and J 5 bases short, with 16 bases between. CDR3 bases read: TGTGCCAGCACGACGGGGGAGGCTGGAGATACG. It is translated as CASTTGEAGDT. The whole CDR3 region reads CASTTGEAGDTQYF.

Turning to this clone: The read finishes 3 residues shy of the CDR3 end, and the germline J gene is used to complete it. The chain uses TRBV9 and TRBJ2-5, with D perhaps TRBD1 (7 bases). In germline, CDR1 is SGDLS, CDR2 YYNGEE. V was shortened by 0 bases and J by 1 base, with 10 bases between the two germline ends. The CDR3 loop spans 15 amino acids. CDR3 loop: CASSVVQGGQETQYF. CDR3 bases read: TGTGCCAGCAGCGTAGTTCAGGGGGGCCAAGAGACC.

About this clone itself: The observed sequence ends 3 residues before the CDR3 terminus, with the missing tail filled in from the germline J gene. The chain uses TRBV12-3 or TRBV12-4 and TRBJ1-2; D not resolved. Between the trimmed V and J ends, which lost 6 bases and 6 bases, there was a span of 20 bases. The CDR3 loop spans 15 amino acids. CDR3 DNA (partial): TGTGCCAGCAGACTAGCCACCGGGCCATTGAATGGC. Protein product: CASRLATGPLNG. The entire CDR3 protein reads CASRLATGPLNGYTF.

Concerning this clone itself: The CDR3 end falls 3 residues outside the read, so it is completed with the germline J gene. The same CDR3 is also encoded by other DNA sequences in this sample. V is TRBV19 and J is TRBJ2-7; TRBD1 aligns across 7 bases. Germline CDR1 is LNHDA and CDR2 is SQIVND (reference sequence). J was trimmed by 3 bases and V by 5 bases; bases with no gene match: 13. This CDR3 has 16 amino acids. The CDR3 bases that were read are TGTGCCAGTAGTGCCCCCGCCGGGACAGCGAGCTACGAG. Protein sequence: CASSAPAGTASYE. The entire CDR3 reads CASSAPAGTASYEQYF.

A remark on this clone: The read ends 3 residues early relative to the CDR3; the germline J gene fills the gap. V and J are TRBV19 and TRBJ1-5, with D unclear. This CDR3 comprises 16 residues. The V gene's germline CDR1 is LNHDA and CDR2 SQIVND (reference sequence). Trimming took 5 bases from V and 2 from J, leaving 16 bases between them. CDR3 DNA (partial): TGTGCCAGTAGTCCCTCCCGGGGAGGAGGCAATCAGCCC. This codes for CASSPSRGGGNQP. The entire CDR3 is CASSPSRGGGNQPQHF.

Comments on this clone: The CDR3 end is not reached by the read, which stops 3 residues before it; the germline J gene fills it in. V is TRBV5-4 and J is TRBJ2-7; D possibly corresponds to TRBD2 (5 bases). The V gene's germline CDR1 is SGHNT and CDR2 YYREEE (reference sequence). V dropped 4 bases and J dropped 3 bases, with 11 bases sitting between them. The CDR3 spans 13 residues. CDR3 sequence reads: CASSPDLFYEQYF. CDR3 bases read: TGTGCCAGCAGCCCGGACTTATTCTACGAG.

Partial CDR3 DNA: TGCGCCAGCAGCAGGACAGGGGGCTATGGC. This codes for CASSRTGGYG. From start to end, the CDR3 is CASSRTGGYGYTF. The chain uses TRBV5-1 and TRBJ1-2, with TRBD1 identical over 10 bases. Coverage ceases 3 residues before the CDR3 finishes, and the germline J gene fills in the end. Germline V CDR1 and CDR2: SGHRS, YFSETQ. V shed 4 bases, J shed 4 bases, and the junction held 1 base outside the gene matches. The CDR3 extends over 13 amino acids.

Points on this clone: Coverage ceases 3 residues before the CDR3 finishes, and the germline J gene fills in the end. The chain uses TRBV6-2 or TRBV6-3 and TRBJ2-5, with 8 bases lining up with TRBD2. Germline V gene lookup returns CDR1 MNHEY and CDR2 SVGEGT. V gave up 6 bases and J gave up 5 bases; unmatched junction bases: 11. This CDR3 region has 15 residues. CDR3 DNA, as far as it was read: TGTGCCAGCAGCCCTCTCGGTAGCGGGGTGGAGACC. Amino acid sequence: CASSPLGSGVET. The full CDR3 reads CASSPLGSGVETQYF.

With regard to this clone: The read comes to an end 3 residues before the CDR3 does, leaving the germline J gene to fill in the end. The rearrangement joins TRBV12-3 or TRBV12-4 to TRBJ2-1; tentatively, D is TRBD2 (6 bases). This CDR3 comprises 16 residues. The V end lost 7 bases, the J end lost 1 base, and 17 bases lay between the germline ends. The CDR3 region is CASTPLGGRSYNEQFF. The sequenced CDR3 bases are TGTGCCAGCACCCCCTTGGGGGGAAGATCCTACAATGAG.

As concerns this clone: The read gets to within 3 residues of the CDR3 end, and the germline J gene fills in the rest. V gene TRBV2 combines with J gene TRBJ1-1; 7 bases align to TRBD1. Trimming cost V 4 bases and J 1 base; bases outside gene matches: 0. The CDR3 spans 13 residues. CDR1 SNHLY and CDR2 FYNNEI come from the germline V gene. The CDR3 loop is CASSGQGNTEAFF. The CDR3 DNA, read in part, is TGTGCCAGCAGTGGACAGGGGAACACTGAA.

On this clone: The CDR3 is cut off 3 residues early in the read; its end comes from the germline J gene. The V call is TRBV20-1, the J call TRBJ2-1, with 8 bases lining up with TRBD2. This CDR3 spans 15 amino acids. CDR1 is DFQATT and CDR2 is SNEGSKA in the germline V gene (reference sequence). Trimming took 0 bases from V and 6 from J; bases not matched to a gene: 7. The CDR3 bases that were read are TGCAGTGCTAGAGATCCTAGCGGGCTTTCCAATGAG. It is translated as CSARDPSGLSNE. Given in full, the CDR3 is CSARDPSGLSNEQFF.

The sequenced CDR3 bases are TGTGCCAGCAGCTTAGAGCGAAACTATGGC. This gives the protein CASSLERNYG. The CDR3 as a whole reads CASSLERNYGYTF. V is TRBV7-8 and J is TRBJ1-2; D is uncertain. The read terminates 3 residues before the CDR3 end, so the remaining end is supplied by the germline J gene. The length of the CDR3 is 13 residues. V gave up 1 base and J gave up 2 bases, with 5 bases separating them. Germline V gives CDR1 SGHVS, CDR2 FQNEAQ.

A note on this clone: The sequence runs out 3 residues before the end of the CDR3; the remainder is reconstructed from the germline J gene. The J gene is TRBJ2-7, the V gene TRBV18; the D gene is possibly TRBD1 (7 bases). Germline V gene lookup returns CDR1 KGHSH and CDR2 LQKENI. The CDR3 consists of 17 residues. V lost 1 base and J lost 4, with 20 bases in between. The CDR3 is CASSPLPKGGQSYEQYF. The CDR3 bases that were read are TGTGCCAGCTCACCACTGCCCAAGGGGGGACAGTCTTACGAG.

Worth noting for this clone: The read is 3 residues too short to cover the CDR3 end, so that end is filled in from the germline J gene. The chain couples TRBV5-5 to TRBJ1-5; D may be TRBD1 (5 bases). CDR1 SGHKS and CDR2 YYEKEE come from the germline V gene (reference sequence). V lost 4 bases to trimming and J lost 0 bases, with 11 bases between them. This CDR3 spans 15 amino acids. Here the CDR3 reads CASSGGQGSNQPQHF. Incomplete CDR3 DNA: TGTGCCAGCAGCGGAGGGCAGGGTAGCAATCAGCCC.

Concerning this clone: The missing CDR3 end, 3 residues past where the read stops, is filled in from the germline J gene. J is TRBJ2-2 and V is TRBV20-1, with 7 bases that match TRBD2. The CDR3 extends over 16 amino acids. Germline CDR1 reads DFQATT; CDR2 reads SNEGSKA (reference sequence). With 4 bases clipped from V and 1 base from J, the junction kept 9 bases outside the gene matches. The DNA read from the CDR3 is TGCAGTGCTACAAGACCAATAGCGGGGAACACCGGGGAG. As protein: CSATRPIAGNTGE. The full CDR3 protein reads CSATRPIAGNTGELFF.

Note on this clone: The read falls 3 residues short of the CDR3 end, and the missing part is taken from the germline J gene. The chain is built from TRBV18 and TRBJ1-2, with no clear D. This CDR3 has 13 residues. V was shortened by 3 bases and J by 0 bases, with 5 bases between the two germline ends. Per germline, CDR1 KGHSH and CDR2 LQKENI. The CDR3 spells CASSPDTNYGYTF. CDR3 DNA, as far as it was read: TGTGCCAGCTCACCTGACACTAACTATGGC.

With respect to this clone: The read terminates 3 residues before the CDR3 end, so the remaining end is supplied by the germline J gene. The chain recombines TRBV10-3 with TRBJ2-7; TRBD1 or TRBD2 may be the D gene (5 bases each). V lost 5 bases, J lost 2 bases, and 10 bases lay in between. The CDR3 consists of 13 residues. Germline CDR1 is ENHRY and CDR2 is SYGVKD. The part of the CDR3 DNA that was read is TGTGCCATCAGTTCAGGGAGAACCTACGAG. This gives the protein CAISSGRTYE. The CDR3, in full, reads CAISSGRTYEQYF.

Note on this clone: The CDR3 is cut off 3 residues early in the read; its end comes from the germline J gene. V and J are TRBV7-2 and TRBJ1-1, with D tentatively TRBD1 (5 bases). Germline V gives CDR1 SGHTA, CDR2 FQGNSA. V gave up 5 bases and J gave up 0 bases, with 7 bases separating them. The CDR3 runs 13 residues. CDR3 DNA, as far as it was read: TGTGCCAGCAGCCAGGACATGAACACTGAA. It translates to CASSQDMNTE. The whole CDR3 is CASSQDMNTEAFF.

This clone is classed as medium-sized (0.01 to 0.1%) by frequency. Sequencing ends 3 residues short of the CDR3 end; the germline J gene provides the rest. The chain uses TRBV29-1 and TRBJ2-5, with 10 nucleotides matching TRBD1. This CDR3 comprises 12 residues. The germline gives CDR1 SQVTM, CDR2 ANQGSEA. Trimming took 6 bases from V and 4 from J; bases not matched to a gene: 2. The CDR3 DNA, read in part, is TGCAGCGTGGACAGGGGGGGAGAGACC. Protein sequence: CSVDRGGET. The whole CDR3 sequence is CSVDRGGETQYF.

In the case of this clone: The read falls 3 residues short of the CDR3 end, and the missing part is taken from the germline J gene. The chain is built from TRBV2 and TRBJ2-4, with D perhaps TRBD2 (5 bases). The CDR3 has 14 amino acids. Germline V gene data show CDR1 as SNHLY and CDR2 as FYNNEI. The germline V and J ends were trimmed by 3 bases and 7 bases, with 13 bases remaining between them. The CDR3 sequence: CASSELDSGNIQYF. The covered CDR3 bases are TGTGCCAGCAGTGAGCTGGACTCGGGGAACATT.

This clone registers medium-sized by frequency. Partial CDR3 DNA: TGTGCCAGCAGTATCTCCAGGGGCAGGGGAACCGGGGAG. Translated: CASSISRGRGTGE. The CDR3 in its entirety is CASSISRGRGTGELFF. J is TRBJ2-2 and V is TRBV12-3 or TRBV12-4; tentatively, D is TRBD1 (6 bases). The read terminates 3 residues ahead of where the CDR3 ends, so the germline J gene completes it. This CDR3 is 16 amino acids long. With 5 bases removed from V and 5 bases from J, the gap between germline ends came to 18 bases.

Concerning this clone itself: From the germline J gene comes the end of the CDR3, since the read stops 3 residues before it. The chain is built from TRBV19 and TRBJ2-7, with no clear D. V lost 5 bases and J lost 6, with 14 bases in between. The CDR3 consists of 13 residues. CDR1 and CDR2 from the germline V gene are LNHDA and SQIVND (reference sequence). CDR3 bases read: TGTGCCAGTAGTTCGGCCCCCAAGGGCGAG. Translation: CASSSAPKGE. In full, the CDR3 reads CASSSAPKGEQYF.

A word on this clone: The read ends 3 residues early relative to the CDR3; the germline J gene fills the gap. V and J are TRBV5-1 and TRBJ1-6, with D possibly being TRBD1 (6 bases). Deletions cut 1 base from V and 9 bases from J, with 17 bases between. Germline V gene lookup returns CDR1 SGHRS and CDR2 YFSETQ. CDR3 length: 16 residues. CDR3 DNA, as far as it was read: TGCGCCAGCAGCTTGACAGGGACCGTGTTTGGTTCACCC. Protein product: CASSLTGTVFGSP. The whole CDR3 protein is CASSLTGTVFGSPLHF. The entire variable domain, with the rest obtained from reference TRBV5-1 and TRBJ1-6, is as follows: KAGVTQTPRYLIKTRGQQVTLSCSPISGHRSVSWYQQTPGQGLQFLFEYFSETQRNKGNFPGRFSGRQFSNSRSEMNVSTLELGDSALYLCASSLTGTVFGSPLHFGNGTRLTVT.

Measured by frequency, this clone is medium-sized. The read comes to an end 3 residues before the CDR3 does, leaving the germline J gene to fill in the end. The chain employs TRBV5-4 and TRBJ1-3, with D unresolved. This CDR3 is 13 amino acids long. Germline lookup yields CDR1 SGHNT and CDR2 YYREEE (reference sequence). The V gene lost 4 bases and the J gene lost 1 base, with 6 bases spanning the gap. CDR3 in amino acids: CASSPRSGNTIYF. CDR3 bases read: TGTGCCAGCAGCCCCAGGTCTGGAAACACC.

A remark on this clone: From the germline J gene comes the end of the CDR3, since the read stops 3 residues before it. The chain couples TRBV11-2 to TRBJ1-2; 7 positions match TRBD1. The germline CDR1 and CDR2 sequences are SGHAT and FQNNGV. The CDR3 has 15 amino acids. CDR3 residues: CASSLSSGQSGRYTF. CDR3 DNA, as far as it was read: TGTGCCAGCAGCTTAAGCTCGGGACAGTCGGGGCGC.

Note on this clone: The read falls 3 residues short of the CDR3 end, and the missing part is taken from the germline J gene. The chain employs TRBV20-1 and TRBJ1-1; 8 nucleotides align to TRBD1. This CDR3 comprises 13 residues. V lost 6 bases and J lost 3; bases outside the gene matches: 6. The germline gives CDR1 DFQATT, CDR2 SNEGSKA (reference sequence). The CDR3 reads CSALTGVYTEAFF. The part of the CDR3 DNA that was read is TGCAGTGCACTGACAGGGGTATACACTGAA.